Included here is one T cell receptor beta chain sequence, with context. The antigen is unknown. Germline CDR1 is MGHRA and CDR2 is YSYEKL. Trimming shortened V by 4 bases and J by 6 bases, and 15 bases separated the two germline ends. CDR3 length equals 15 residues. Clones were sequenced by immunoSEQ multiplex PCR, and TCRdb holds only the in-frame ones, with some missing. This table holds 98,000 or so clones, roughly nine tenths found once. This record comes from a study of T cell responses to AZD1222 COVID-19 vaccine. General study findings and limits: The donor group comprised mostly white British people and more females; the analysis possibly underestimated clonal diversity.

Sequencing used peripheral blood, obtained 28 days after the second dose of the MenACWY control vaccine. This receptor was taken from an adult who received the MenACWY meningococcal vaccine as a control. The gene calls are TRBV4-1 and TRBJ1-4; D not certain. DNA for the CDR3: TGCGCCAGCAGCCTCCTCGGGCGGGTTTATGAAAAACTGTTTTTT. Protein: CASSLLGRVYEKLFF.